The T cell receptor beta chain described here comes from a study of human T cells and chemical hapten exposure. This clonotype occurred a few times. Time point specified: patch test 1, 2 weeks after DPC sensitization. The sample's treatment: therapeutic diphenylcyclopropenone sensitization with weekly scalp DPC. The study drew its donors from alopecia patients who were 18 to 70 years old and suitable for DPC. Per germline, CDR1 KGHSH and CDR2 LQKENI. V was shortened by 2 bases and J by 4 bases, with 11 bases between the two germline ends. This CDR3 spans 14 amino acids. Each CDR3 protein is one row after TCRdb ran MiXCR on the RACE reads. The table records tens of thousands of distinct CDR3 sequences, around 9.3% of them present only once.

The chain carries TRBV18 and TRBJ1-1, with D perhaps TRBD1 (6 bases). Sequencing used whole blood, obtained in connection with sensitization to the hapten diphenylcyclopropenone (DPC). The receptor was derived from a woman between 45 and 65 years old with alopecia areata. Some clones in this sample may be carry-over from other donors' samples. The CDR3 loop reads CASSPGGQSTEAFF. The CDR3 DNA sequence: TGTGCCAGCTCACCAGGGGGCCAGAGCACTGAAGCTTTCTTT.